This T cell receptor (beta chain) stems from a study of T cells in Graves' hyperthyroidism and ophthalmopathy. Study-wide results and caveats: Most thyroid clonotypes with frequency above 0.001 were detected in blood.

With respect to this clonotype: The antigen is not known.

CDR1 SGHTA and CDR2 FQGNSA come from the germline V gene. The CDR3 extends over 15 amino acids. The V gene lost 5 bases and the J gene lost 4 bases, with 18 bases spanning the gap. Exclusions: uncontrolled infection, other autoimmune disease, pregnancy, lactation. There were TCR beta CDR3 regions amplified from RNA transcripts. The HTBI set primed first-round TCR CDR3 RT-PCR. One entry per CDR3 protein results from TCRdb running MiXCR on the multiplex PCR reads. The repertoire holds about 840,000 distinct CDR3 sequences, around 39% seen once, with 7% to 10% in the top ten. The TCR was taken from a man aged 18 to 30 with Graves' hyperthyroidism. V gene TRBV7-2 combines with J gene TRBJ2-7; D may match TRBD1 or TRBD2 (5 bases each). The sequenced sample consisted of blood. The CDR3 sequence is CASSPHAGTVYEQYF. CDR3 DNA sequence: TGTGCCAGCAGCCCCCACGCAGGGACCGTTTACGAGCAGTACTTC.